This T cell receptor (beta chain) originates from a study of CD8 T cells in ankylosing spondylitis. This clonotype came up a few times. No antigen is known for it. Making use of molecular barcodes, quantitative 5'-RACE generated TCR beta libraries. TCRdb independently ran MiXCR on the 5' RACE reads; one entry per CDR3 protein. Counted here are 250,000 to 400,000 distinct CDR3 sequences, under 14% occurring once; the ten biggest clones make up 9.1%. Broader study findings: CD8+ cells made up the disease-linked clones, which were relatively rare in peripheral blood.

CDR1 GTSNPN and CDR2 SVGIG come from the germline V gene (reference sequence). V dropped 8 bases and J dropped 1 base, with 15 bases sitting between them. CDR3 length equals 14 residues. Sequenced sample: blood, either unsorted or a sorted T cell fraction (not recorded which). This chain connects TRBV30 to TRBJ2-4; D not certain. The clonotype was recovered from a female donor with ankylosing spondylitis or in good health (not recorded which). CDR3 bases: TGTGCCGTCGCTGACGGTGGGGCCAAAAACATTCAGTACTTC. As protein: CAVADGGAKNIQYF.